This TCR beta chain was identified during a study of T cell changes during pregnancy in multiple sclerosis. Method: immunoSEQ multiplex PCR; TCRdb's copy keeps in-frame clones and lacks some. In the table there are approximately 57,000 clones, 85% to 95% of which are singletons. With 5 bases clipped from V and 7 bases from J, the junction kept 13 bases outside the gene matches. From germline, CDR1 is SEHNR and CDR2 FQNEAQ (reference sequence). CDR3 length: 16 residues. The sample in question was peripheral blood, obtained after pregnancy. The sequence was collected from a female donor in good health, enrolled as a control in a pregnancy study. The chain recombines TRBV7-9 with TRBJ2-2, with 7 bases identical to TRBD2. The CDR3 region has the DNA TGTGCCAGCAGCCAACTAGCGCGGGAGATCAGCGGGGAGCTGTTTTTT. Its translation is CASSQLAREISGELFF.